This entry lists 13 T cell receptor beta chains sequenced from one sample in a study of blood T cell repertoires in COVID-19. This table comes from immunoSEQ multiplex PCR, and its TCRdb copy is limited to in-frame clones, with some not included. Of hundreds of thousands of clones detected, approximately 84% appear once; the ten largest clones hold 1%. Sequencing used PBMCs or T cells enriched from blood (not recorded which). These receptors originate from a woman in her twenties or thirties who had recovered from COVID-19.

The CDR3 sequence is CASSLGQGIAGYTF. CDR3 sequence (DNA): TGTGCCAGCAGTTTAGGACAGGGGATAGCTGGCTACACCTTC. The gene calls are TRBV6-6 and TRBJ1-2; TRBD1 matches 9 bases. The germline CDR1 and CDR2 sequences are MNHNY and SVGAGI (reference sequence). The CDR3 has 14 amino acids. Losses at the gene ends were 4 bases for V and 7 bases for J; bases not matched to a gene: 7.

The chain uses TRBV6-2 or TRBV6-3 and TRBJ2-1, with TRBD2 matching 10 bases. Per germline, CDR1 MNHEY and CDR2 SVGEGT. CDR3 length: 15 amino acids. V lost 2 bases, J lost 8 bases, and 6 bases stayed unmatched. CDR3 sequence (DNA): TGTGCCAGCAGTTACAGAGCGGGGGGGGTCGATGAGCAGTTCTTC. As protein: CASSYRAGGVDEQFF.

The J gene is TRBJ1-2, the V gene TRBV11-2, with 7 bases that match TRBD1. V was pared by 1 base and J by 8 bases, with 13 bases of the junction left unmatched. The germline gives CDR1 SGHAT, CDR2 FQNNGV. The CDR3 has 16 residues. The CDR3 spells CASSLALPTGRFGYTF. Written as DNA, the CDR3 is TGTGCCAGCAGCTTAGCCCTTCCGACAGGGCGATTCGGCTACACCTTC.

The chain has TRBV4-1 and TRBJ1-1; D remains unclear. CDR3 length equals 17 residues. Trimming took off 2 bases at V and 1 base at J, with 17 bases between the two ends. CDR1 and CDR2 from the germline V gene are MGHRA and YSYEKL. The DNA for the CDR3 is TGCGCCAGCAGCCAAAGGAGGCCCGGACTGACGAACACTGAAGCTTTCTTT. Translating it yields CASSQRRPGLTNTEAFF.

The rearrangement joins TRBV5-1 to TRBJ1-4, with 8 bases aligning to TRBD1. V lost 4 bases, J lost 0 bases, and 5 bases stayed unmatched. The CDR3 runs 16 residues. Germline lookup yields CDR1 SGHRS and CDR2 YFSETQ. The CDR3 DNA reads as TGCGCCAGCAGCCCTCAGGGGGCCGCAACTAATGAAAAACTGTTTTTT. Its protein product is CASSPQGAATNEKLFF.

With respect to this clone: Given a much more abundant clone one base away, this may be a read error. V usage is TRBV5-4 and J usage is TRBJ2-3; 8 nucleotides agree with TRBD1. The CDR3 runs to 14 residues. Unmatched junction bases numbered 2, after V lost 1 base and J lost 4 bases. Germline V CDR1 and CDR2: SGHNT, YYREEE (reference sequence). CDR3 sequence reads: CASSLSQGADTQYF. The CDR3 coding sequence is TGTGCCAGCAGCTTGTCACAGGGGGCAGATACGCAGTATTTT. Based on the CDR3 plus reference TRBV5-4 and TRBJ2-3, the full variable domain is ETGVTQSPTHLIKTRGQQVTLRCSSQSGHNTVSWYQQALGQGPQFIFQYYREEENGRGNFPPRFSGLQFPNYSSELNVNALELDDSALYLCASSLSQGADTQYFGPGTRLTVL.

The genes are TRBV7-8 and TRBJ1-5, with D possibly being TRBD1 (5 bases). The CDR3 consists of 15 residues. V was pared by 1 base and J by 2 bases, with 9 bases between. Germline-derived CDR1 and CDR2 are SGHVS and FQNEAQ. DNA of the CDR3: TGTGCCAGCAGCTTAGGGGGCGCAGGCAATCAGCCCCAGCATTTT. It is translated as CASSLGGAGNQPQHF.

The chain carries TRBV27 and TRBJ1-1; TRBD1 agrees at 9 bases. The V gene's germline CDR1 is MNHEY and CDR2 SMNVEV (reference sequence). Trimming removed 1 base from V and 1 base from J; junction bases left unmatched: 4. The CDR3 sequence is 16 residues long. The CDR3 DNA reads TGTGCCAGCAGTTTATATAGGGGACAGGGGAACACTGAAGCTTTCTTT. Translating it yields CASSLYRGQGNTEAFF.

The chain is built from TRBV27 and TRBJ2-1; D possibly corresponds to TRBD2 (5 bases). Trimming removed 3 bases at V and 2 bases at J, with 14 bases between. From germline, CDR1 is MNHEY and CDR2 SMNVEV (reference sequence). This CDR3 contains 16 residues. The CDR3 sequence is CASSLTGNRAYNEQFF. For the CDR3, the DNA is TGTGCCAGCAGTTTGACGGGAAATCGCGCCTACAATGAGCAGTTCTTC.

V gene TRBV11-2 combines with J gene TRBJ2-4; D possibly corresponds to TRBD2 (5 bases). The germline V and J ends were trimmed by 2 bases and 1 base, with 12 bases remaining between them. From germline, CDR1 is SGHAT and CDR2 FQNNGV. CDR3 length: 16 residues. The CDR3 DNA sequence: TGTGCCAGCAGCTTACTCCCCCGGGGTGCCAAAAACATTCAGTACTTC. Protein product: CASSLLPRGAKNIQYF. Full variable domain (missing parts from reference TRBV11-2 and TRBJ2-4): EAGVAQSPRYKIIEKRQSVAFWCNPISGHATLYWYQQILGQGPKLLIQFQNNGVVDDSQLPKDRFSAERLKGVDSTLKIQPAKLEDSAVYLCASSLLPRGAKNIQYFGAGTRLSVL.

Points on this clone: The same CDR3 is also encoded by other DNA sequences in this sample. The genes are TRBV18 and TRBJ1-4; 9 nucleotides line up with TRBD1. This CDR3 has 14 residues. The V and J ends lost 4 bases and 5 bases, in that order; junction bases with no gene match: 2. Germline V gene sequence: CDR1 KGHSH, CDR2 LQKENI. DNA for the CDR3: TGTGCCAGCTCACTGGGGACAGGGAATGAAAAACTGTTTTTT. This translates into CASSLGTGNEKLFF.

This chain connects TRBV18 to TRBJ1-5; 12 bases match TRBD1. CDR3 length: 18 amino acids. Unmatched junction bases numbered 11, after V lost 6 bases and J lost 2 bases. The germline V gene has CDR1 KGHSH and CDR2 LQKENI. The CDR3 region is CASSSGQGALGGNQPQHF. For the CDR3, the DNA is TGTGCCAGCTCGTCGGGACAGGGGGCGCTTGGGGGCAATCAGCCCCAGCATTTT.

This chain connects TRBV12-2 to TRBJ2-7; no check of the table's D call, TRBD1, against the DNA was made. TRBV12-2 is shown as a pseudogene. The CDR3 covers 14 residues. The CDR3 DNA reads as TGTGCAAGTCGCTCCCAAGGACAGAGCTACGAGCAGTACTTC. Encoded protein: CASRSQGQSYEQYF.